This T cell receptor (beta chain) is from a study of CD8 T cells in ankylosing spondylitis. V was pared by 4 bases and J by 1 base, with 5 bases of the junction left unmatched. The germline V gene encodes CDR1 DFQATT and CDR2 SNEGSKA (reference sequence). The CDR3 consists of 14 residues. This clonotype has ten or more counts. MiXCR, run by TCRdb on the 5' RACE reads, gives a single entry per CDR3 protein. The sample carries 250,000 to 400,000 distinct CDR3 sequences, 11% recorded once. The sequence was obtained from a female donor with ankylosing spondylitis or in good health (not recorded which). Sequencing used blood, either unsorted or a sorted T cell fraction (not recorded which). V is TRBV20-1 and J is TRBJ1-1, with TRBD1 identical over 8 bases. The CDR3 loop reads CSATWTGRNTEAFF. DNA for the CDR3: TGCAGTGCTACGTGGACAGGGAGGAACACTGAAGCTTTCTTT.